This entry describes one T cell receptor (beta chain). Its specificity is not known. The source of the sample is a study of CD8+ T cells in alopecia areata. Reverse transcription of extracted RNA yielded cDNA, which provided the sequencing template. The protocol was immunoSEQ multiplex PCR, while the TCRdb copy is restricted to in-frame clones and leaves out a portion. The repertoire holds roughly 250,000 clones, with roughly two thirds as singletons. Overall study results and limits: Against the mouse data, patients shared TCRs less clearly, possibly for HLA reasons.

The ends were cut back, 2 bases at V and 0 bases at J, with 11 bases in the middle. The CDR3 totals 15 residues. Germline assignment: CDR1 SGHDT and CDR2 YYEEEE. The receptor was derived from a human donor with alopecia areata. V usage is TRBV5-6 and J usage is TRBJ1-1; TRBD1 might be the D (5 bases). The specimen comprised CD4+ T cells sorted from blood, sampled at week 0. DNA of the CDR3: TGTGCCAGCAGCTTAGGGGCGTGGATGAACACTGAAGCTTTCTTT. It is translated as CASSLGAWMNTEAFF.